Listed below are T cell receptor beta chains from one sample, sequenced in a study of cytomegalovirus exposure and HLA in healthy donors. Using immunoSEQ multiplex PCR, the repertoire was profiled, and TCRdb retains in-frame clones only, with some absent. The sample consists of 110,000 to 150,000 clones, 90% of them appearing once. The material sequenced was PBMCs. These TCRs come from a woman in her twenties or thirties in good health and CMV-seropositive. Each CDR3 is given with its conserved first and last residue. Fields, in order: clone size, D gene, V gene, J gene, CDR3 protein, CDR3 DNA. The D gene is left open where the match is weak. Clone size is shown for a subset of rows, as once, few, many or a class of expanded clone.

clone_size: -
d_call: -
v_call: TRBV7-9
j_call: TRBJ1-6
cdr3_aa: CASSLEAEFSPLHF
cdr3_nt: TGTGCCAGCAGCTTAGAGGCGGAATTCTCACCCCTCCACTTT

clone_size: -
d_call: TRBD2
v_call: TRBV9
j_call: TRBJ2-2
cdr3_aa: CASTSSGPNTGELFF
cdr3_nt: TGTGCCAGCACTTCTAGCGGGCCGAACACCGGGGAGCTGTTTTTT

clone_size: once
d_call: -
v_call: TRBV28
j_call: TRBJ1-1
cdr3_aa: CASSNRESNTEAFF
cdr3_nt: TGTGCCAGCAGTAACAGGGAGAGCAACACTGAAGCTTTCTTT

clone_size: -
d_call: -
v_call: TRBV15
j_call: TRBJ1-2
cdr3_aa: CATSRDRVANYGYTF
cdr3_nt: TGTGCCACCAGCAGAGATCGGGTAGCTAACTATGGCTACACCTTC

clone_size: -
d_call: TRBD2
v_call: TRBV27
j_call: TRBJ2-7
cdr3_aa: CASREGGRAYEQYF
cdr3_nt: TGTGCCAGCAGGGAGGGTGGGAGGGCCTACGAGCAGTACTTC

clone_size: -
d_call: -
v_call: TRBV28
j_call: TRBJ2-6
cdr3_aa: CASSLSRVGANVLTF
cdr3_nt: TGTGCCAGCAGTTTATCCCGGGTTGGGGCCAACGTCCTGACTTTC

clone_size: -
d_call: TRBD1
v_call: TRBV5-4
j_call: TRBJ2-1
cdr3_aa: CASSPPRQGYNEQFF
cdr3_nt: TGTGCCAGCAGCCCGCCAAGACAGGGCTACAATGAGCAGTTCTTC

clone_size: -
d_call: -
v_call: TRBV6-1
j_call: TRBJ2-5
cdr3_aa: CATWPVQETQYF
cdr3_nt: TGTGCCACCTGGCCCGTCCAAGAGACCCAGTACTTC

clone_size: -
d_call: TRBD1
v_call: TRBV6-5
j_call: TRBJ1-4
cdr3_aa: CASGQGEKLFF
cdr3_nt: TGTGCCAGCGGACAGGGTGAAAAACTGTTTTTT

clone_size: -
d_call: TRBD2
v_call: TRBV11-2
j_call: TRBJ2-1
cdr3_aa: CASSVLAGVGNEQFF
cdr3_nt: TGTGCCAGCAGCGTACTGGCGGGAGTGGGGAATGAGCAGTTCTTC

clone_size: once
d_call: TRBD1
v_call: TRBV7-2
j_call: TRBJ1-5
cdr3_aa: CASSTGQVGFEPQHF
cdr3_nt: TGTGCCAGCAGCACAGGACAGGTGGGGTTTGAGCCCCAGCATTTT

clone_size: -
d_call: TRBD1
v_call: TRBV7-2
j_call: TRBJ1-5
cdr3_aa: CASSSAGQGFPQHF
cdr3_nt: TGTGCCAGCAGCTCAGCGGGACAGGGGTTCCCCCAGCATTTT

clone_size: once
d_call: -
v_call: TRBV10-3
j_call: TRBJ2-7
cdr3_aa: CAIRLAGGRLVGEQYF
cdr3_nt: TGTGCCATCAGACTAGCTGGAGGGCGATTAGTGGGCGAGCAGTACTTC

clone_size: -
d_call: -
v_call: TRBV5-1
j_call: TRBJ2-7
cdr3_aa: CASSAESRLGYNEQYF
cdr3_nt: TGCGCCAGCAGCGCCGAATCAAGACTAGGGTACAACGAGCAGTACTTC

clone_size: -
d_call: TRBD2
v_call: TRBV6-1
j_call: TRBJ2-7
cdr3_aa: CASSAGTTPYEQYF
cdr3_nt: TGTGCCAGCAGCGCTGGGACTACTCCCTACGAGCAGTACTTC

clone_size: -
d_call: -
v_call: TRBV6-5
j_call: TRBJ1-2
cdr3_aa: CASSYVPPSGYGYTF
cdr3_nt: TGTGCCAGCAGTTACGTCCCCCCGTCGGGGTATGGCTACACCTTC

clone_size: -
d_call: -
v_call: TRBV7-3
j_call: TRBJ2-3
cdr3_aa: CASSLGGNTDTQYF
cdr3_nt: TGTGCCAGCAGCTTAGGCGGGAACACAGATACGCAGTATTTT

clone_size: -
d_call: -
v_call: TRBV28
j_call: TRBJ1-5
cdr3_aa: CASSSGASNQPQHF
cdr3_nt: TGTGCCAGCAGTTCAGGGGCTAGCAATCAGCCCCAGCATTTT

clone_size: -
d_call: TRBD1
v_call: TRBV6-5
j_call: TRBJ1-5
cdr3_aa: CASSPLGQGDQPQHF
cdr3_nt: TGTGCCAGCAGCCCGCTGGGCCAGGGGGATCAGCCCCAGCATTTT

clone_size: once
d_call: TRBD1
v_call: TRBV7-7
j_call: TRBJ2-7
cdr3_aa: CASSLRQGPTYEQYF
cdr3_nt: TGTGCTAGCAGCCTCCGACAGGGACCTACCTACGAGCAGTACTTC

clone_size: -
d_call: TRBD1
v_call: TRBV28
j_call: TRBJ2-7
cdr3_aa: CASSHTGTGTYEQYF
cdr3_nt: TGTGCCAGCAGCCATACCGGGACAGGGACCTACGAGCAGTACTTC

clone_size: -
d_call: -
v_call: TRBV5-1
j_call: TRBJ2-2
cdr3_aa: CASSPWTATGELFF
cdr3_nt: TGCGCCAGCAGCCCATGGACAGCTACCGGGGAGCTGTTTTTT

clone_size: -
d_call: TRBD2
v_call: TRBV11-3
j_call: TRBJ2-1
cdr3_aa: CASSLDGTSAYNEQFF
cdr3_nt: TGTGCCAGCAGCTTAGATGGGACTAGCGCCTACAATGAGCAGTTCTTC

clone_size: -
d_call: -
v_call: TRBV27
j_call: TRBJ2-1
cdr3_aa: CASRPDRRYNEQFF
cdr3_nt: TGTGCCAGCAGGCCAGACAGGCGATACAATGAGCAGTTCTTC

clone_size: -
d_call: -
v_call: TRBV9
j_call: TRBJ1-5
cdr3_aa: CASSVGQENQPQHF
cdr3_nt: TGTGCCAGCAGCGTAGGGCAGGAAAATCAGCCCCAGCATTTT

clone_size: -
d_call: -
v_call: TRBV5-1
j_call: TRBJ1-2
cdr3_aa: CASSLSPAVHYGYTF
cdr3_nt: TGCGCCAGCAGCTTGTCACCCGCGGTGCACTATGGCTACACCTTC

clone_size: -
d_call: -
v_call: TRBV29-1
j_call: TRBJ2-3
cdr3_aa: CSVGVTDTQYF
cdr3_nt: TGCAGCGTTGGAGTCACAGATACGCAGTATTTT

clone_size: -
d_call: -
v_call: TRBV11-2
j_call: TRBJ2-7
cdr3_aa: CASSYSTAVFSEQYF
cdr3_nt: TGTGCCAGCAGTTACAGCACAGCGGTCTTCAGCGAGCAGTACTTC

clone_size: -
d_call: TRBD1
v_call: TRBV5-5
j_call: TRBJ1-4
cdr3_aa: CASSVEGQGEKLFF
cdr3_nt: TGTGCCAGCAGCGTGGAGGGACAGGGTGAAAAACTGTTTTTT

clone_size: -
d_call: TRBD1
v_call: TRBV28
j_call: TRBJ1-3
cdr3_aa: CASSLTGGGPGNTIYF
cdr3_nt: TGTGCCAGCAGTTTAACAGGGGGCGGTCCAGGAAACACCATATATTTT

clone_size: few
d_call: TRBD1
v_call: TRBV15
j_call: TRBJ1-6
cdr3_aa: CATSSGLDRVNSPLHF
cdr3_nt: TGTGCCACCAGCAGCGGTCTTGACAGGGTCAATTCACCCCTCCACTTT

clone_size: few
d_call: -
v_call: TRBV15
j_call: TRBJ1-4
cdr3_aa: CATSRPEGSRANEKLFF
cdr3_nt: TGTGCCACCAGCAGACCTGAGGGTAGTCGGGCTAATGAAAAACTGTTTTTT

clone_size: -
d_call: TRBD2
v_call: TRBV5-8
j_call: TRBJ2-1
cdr3_aa: CASSLVGGTFSSYNEQFF
cdr3_nt: TGTGCCAGCAGCTTGGTGGGGGGGACGTTTAGCTCCTACAATGAGCAGTTCTTC

clone_size: -
d_call: -
v_call: TRBV27
j_call: TRBJ2-7
cdr3_aa: CASSLAVNQLHEQYF
cdr3_nt: TGTGCCAGCAGTTTAGCTGTTAATCAACTTCACGAGCAGTACTTC

clone_size: -
d_call: -
v_call: TRBV10-2
j_call: TRBJ1-2
cdr3_aa: CASRVTGFYGYTF
cdr3_nt: TGCGCCAGCAGGGTTACAGGGTTCTATGGCTACACCTTC

clone_size: once
d_call: -
v_call: TRBV5-1
j_call: TRBJ2-1
cdr3_aa: CASSFRGYNEQFF
cdr3_nt: TGCGCCAGCAGCTTTCGGGGGTACAATGAGCAGTTCTTC

clone_size: -
d_call: TRBD2
v_call: TRBV5-1
j_call: TRBJ2-1
cdr3_aa: CASSRISGGTYNEQFF
cdr3_nt: TGCGCCAGCAGCCGGATTAGCGGGGGTACCTACAATGAGCAGTTCTTC

clone_size: -
d_call: -
v_call: TRBV6-1
j_call: TRBJ2-7
cdr3_aa: CASSEQGRSYEQYF
cdr3_nt: TGTGCCAGCAGTGAACAGGGGCGGTCGTACGAGCAGTACTTC

clone_size: -
d_call: TRBD1
v_call: TRBV6-5
j_call: TRBJ1-2
cdr3_aa: CASSSPGQGLYGYTF
cdr3_nt: TGTGCCAGCAGTAGCCCGGGACAGGGACTCTATGGCTACACCTTC

clone_size: -
d_call: TRBD2
v_call: TRBV28
j_call: TRBJ2-7
cdr3_aa: CASSVGGRFYEQYF
cdr3_nt: TGTGCCAGCAGTGTAGGCGGGAGGTTCTACGAGCAGTACTTC

clone_size: once
d_call: TRBD1
v_call: TRBV5-6
j_call: TRBJ1-5
cdr3_aa: CASSLGQGSFQPQHF
cdr3_nt: TGTGCCAGCAGCTTGGGACAGGGTTCTTTTCAGCCCCAGCATTTT

clone_size: -
d_call: TRBD1
v_call: TRBV5-1
j_call: TRBJ2-3
cdr3_aa: CASSGVRGSTDTQYF
cdr3_nt: TGCGCCAGCAGCGGAGTCAGGGGGAGCACAGATACGCAGTATTTT